This TCR beta chain is drawn from a study of identical twins. General study points: For out-of-frame alpha sequences shared by twins, low generation probability was in excess. Zero-insertion analyses could be partly confounded by invariant MAIT and iNKT cells. Memory repertoires showed no such pattern, whereas abundant cord blood beta clonotypes carried fewer insertions.

A word on this clonotype: What it recognizes is unknown.

TCRdb itself ran the 5' RACE reads through MiXCR, one entry per CDR3 protein. The repertoire holds roughly 570,000 distinct CDR3 sequences, with approximately 9.6% as singletons. This CDR3 spans 14 amino acids. Trimming pared 4 bases from V and 1 base from J, leaving 9 bases between. Germline CDR1 SEHNR, CDR2 FQNEAQ (reference sequence). The sample was also reused in another study, on yellow fever vaccine responses in identical twins.

The sequence came from a woman aged 18-30 years in good health. The rearrangement links TRBV7-9 to TRBJ2-3; D is uncertain. The specimen sequenced was PBMCs. CDR3: CASSSPQGTDTQYF. CDR3 DNA: TGTGCCAGCAGCTCCCCCCAGGGCACAGATACGCAGTATTTT. Based on the CDR3 plus reference TRBV7-9 and TRBJ2-3, the full variable domain is DTGVSQNPRHKITKRGQNVTFRCDPISEHNRLYWYRQTLGQGPEFLTYFQNEAQLEKSRLLSDRFSAERPKGSFSTLEIQRTEQGDSAMYLCASSSPQGTDTQYFGPGTRLTVL.